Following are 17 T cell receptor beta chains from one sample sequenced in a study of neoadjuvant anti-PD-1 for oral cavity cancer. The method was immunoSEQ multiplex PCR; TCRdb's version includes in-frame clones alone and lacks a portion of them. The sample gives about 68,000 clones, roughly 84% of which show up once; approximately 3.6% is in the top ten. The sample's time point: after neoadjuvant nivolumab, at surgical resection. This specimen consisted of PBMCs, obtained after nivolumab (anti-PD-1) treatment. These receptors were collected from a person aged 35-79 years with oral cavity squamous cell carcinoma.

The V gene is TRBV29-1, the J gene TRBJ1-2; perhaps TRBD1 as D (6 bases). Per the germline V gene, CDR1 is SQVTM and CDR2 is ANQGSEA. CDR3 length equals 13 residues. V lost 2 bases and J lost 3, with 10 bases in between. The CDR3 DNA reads TGCAGCGTTGAACACAGGGACGACTATGGCTACACCTTC. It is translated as CSVEHRDDYGYTF.

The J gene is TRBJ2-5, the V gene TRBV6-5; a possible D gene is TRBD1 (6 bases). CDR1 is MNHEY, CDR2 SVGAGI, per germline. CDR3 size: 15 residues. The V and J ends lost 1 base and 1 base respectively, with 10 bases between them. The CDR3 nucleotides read TGTGCCAGCAGTTACTTCACAGGGAGCCAAGAGACCCAGTACTTC. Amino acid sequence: CASSYFTGSQETQYF.

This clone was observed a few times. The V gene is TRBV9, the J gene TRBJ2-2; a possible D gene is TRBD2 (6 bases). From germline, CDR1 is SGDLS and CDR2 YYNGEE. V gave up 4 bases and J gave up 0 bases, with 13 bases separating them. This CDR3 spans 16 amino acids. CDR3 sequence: CASSQTGLSNTGELFF. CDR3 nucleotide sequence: TGTGCCAGCAGCCAGACGGGACTGTCGAACACCGGGGAGCTGTTTTTT.

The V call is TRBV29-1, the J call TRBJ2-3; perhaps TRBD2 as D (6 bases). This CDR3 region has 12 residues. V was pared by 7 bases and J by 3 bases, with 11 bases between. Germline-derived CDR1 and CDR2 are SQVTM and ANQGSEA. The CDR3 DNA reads TGCAGCGATATCCGGGGGACAGATACGCAGTATTTT. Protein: CSDIRGTDTQYF.

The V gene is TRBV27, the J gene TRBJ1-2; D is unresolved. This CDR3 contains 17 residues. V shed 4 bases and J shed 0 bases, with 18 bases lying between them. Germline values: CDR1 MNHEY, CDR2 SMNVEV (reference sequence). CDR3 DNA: TGTGCCAGCAGTTCACAGCCCACCTTAACCTCTAACTATGGCTACACCTTC. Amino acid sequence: CASSSQPTLTSNYGYTF.

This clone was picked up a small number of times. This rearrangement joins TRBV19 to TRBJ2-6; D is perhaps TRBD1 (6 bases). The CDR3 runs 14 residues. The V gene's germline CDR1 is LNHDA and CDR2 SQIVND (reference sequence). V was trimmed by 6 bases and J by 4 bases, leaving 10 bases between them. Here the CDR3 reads CASRPGTGANVLTF. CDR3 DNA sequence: TGTGCCAGTAGACCCGGGACAGGGGCCAACGTCCTGACTTTC.

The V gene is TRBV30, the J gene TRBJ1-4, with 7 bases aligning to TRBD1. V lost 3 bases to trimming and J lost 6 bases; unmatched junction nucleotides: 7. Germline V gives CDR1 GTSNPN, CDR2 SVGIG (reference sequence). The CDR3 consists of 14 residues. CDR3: CAWRIGTADEKLFF. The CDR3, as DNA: TGTGCCTGGAGAATAGGGACAGCAGATGAAAAACTGTTTTTT.

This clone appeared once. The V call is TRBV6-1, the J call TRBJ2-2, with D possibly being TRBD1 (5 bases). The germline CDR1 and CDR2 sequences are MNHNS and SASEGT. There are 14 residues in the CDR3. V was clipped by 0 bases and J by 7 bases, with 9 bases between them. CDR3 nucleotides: TGTGCCAGCAGTGAAGCGTCAGGGTTCGGGGAGCTGTTTTTT. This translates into CASSEASGFGELFF.

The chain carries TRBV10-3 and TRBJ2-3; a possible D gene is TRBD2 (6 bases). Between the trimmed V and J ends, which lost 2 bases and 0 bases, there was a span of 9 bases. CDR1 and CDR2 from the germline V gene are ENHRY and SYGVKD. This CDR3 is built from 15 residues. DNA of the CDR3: TGTGCCATCAGTGAGGGCGGGATGAGCACAGATACGCAGTATTTT. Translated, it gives CAISEGGMSTDTQYF.

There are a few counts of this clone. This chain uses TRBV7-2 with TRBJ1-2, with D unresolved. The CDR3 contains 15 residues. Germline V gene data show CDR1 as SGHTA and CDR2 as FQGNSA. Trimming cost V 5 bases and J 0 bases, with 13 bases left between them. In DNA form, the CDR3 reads TGTGCCAGCAGCCTGGCACTGACTTCTAACTATGGCTACACCTTC. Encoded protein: CASSLALTSNYGYTF.

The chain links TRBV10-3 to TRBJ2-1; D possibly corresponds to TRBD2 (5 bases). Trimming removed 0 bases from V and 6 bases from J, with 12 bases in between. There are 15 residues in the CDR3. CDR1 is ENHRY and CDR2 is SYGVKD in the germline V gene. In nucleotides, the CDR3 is TGTGCCATCAGTGAGTCCGCCATTGAGGGCAATGAGCAGTTCTTC. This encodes CAISESAIEGNEQFF.

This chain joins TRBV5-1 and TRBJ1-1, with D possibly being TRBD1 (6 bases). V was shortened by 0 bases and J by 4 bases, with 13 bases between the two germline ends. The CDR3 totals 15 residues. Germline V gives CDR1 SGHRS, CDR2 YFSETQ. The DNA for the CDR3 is TGCGCCAGCAGCTTGGCCGGGGGGCAGGGCACTGAAGCTTTCTTT. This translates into CASSLAGGQGTEAFF.

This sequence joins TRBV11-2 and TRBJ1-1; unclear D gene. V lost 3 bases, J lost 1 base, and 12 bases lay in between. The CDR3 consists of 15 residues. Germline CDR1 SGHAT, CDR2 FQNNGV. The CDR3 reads CASSFESAGNTEAFF. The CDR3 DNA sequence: TGTGCCAGCAGCTTTGAAAGTGCAGGGAACACTGAAGCTTTCTTT.

CDR3 loop: CASSLGDRGSRRNQPQHF. In DNA, the CDR3 is TGTGCCAGCAGCTTAGGGGACAGGGGATCTCGAAGGAATCAGCCCCAGCATTTT. V gene TRBV7-9 combines with J gene TRBJ1-5; 10 nucleotides agree with TRBD1. CDR1 and CDR2 (germline): SEHNR, FQNEAQ (reference sequence). The CDR3 consists of 18 residues. The trim removed 1 base at V and 4 bases at J, leaving 10 bases unmatched.

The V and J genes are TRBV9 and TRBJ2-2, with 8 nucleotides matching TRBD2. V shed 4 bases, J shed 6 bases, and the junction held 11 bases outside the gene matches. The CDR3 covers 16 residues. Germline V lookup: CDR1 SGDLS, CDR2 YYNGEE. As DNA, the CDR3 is TGTGCCAGCAGCTTATCCGGGACTAGTTCCGCCGGGGAGCTGTTTTTT. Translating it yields CASSLSGTSSAGELFF.

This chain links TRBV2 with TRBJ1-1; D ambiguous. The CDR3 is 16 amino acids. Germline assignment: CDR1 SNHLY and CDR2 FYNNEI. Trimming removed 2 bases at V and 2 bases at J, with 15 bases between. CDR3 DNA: TGTGCCAGCAGTGAATTTGTGCGGGGTGGCAACACTGAAGCTTTCTTT. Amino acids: CASSEFVRGGNTEAFF.

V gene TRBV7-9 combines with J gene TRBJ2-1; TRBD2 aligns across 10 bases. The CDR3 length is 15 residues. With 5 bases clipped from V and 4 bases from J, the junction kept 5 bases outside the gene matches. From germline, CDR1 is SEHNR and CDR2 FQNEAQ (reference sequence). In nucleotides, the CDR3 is TGTGCCAGCAGCGGCGGACTAGCGGATTACAATGAGCAGTTCTTC. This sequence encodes CASSGGLADYNEQFF.